Included here is one T cell receptor (beta chain) sequence, with context. As processed by the authors: Reference gene primers were amplified, and this amplification served to estimate nucleated cell counts. The repertoire was sequenced with immunoSEQ multiplex PCR; TCRdb's copy has only in-frame clones and lacks some. Clonal size and the V and J genes are those of that table, whereas D and trimming came from the DNA. The table records about 400,000 clones, over 75% of them present only once. Ages ranged from about 18 to 89 years, with residence in some 25 US areas. These data belong to a study of blood T cell repertoires in COVID-19. Overall study context: Researchers got acute and convalescent COVID-19 samples from the United States, Italy and Spain. Sources were T cells, B-cell-depleted T cells, or PBMCs; the material itself was cDNA or gDNA.

The CDR3 is 18 amino acids. Sequencing was done on a sample of PBMCs or T cells enriched from blood (not recorded which). The sequence was collected from a woman aged 40 to 50 with acute COVID-19. The chain couples TRBV21-1 to TRBJ1-6; TRBD1, the D gene given by the table, was not confirmed from the DNA. TRBV21-1 is a documented pseudogene. CDR3 in DNA: TGTGCCAGCAGCAAGTGGGCACGGCCTTGGAAACGTCGTTCACCCCTCCACTTT. Protein product: CASSKWARPWKRRSPLHF.